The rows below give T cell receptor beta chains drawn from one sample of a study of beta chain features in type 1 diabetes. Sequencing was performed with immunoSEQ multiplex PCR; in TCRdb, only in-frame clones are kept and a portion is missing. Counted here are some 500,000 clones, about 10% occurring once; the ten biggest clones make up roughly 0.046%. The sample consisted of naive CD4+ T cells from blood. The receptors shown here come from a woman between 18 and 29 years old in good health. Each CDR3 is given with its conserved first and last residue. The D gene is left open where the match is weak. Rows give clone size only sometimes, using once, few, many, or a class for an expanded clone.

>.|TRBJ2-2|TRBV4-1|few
TGCGCCAGCAGCCAAGGCCCCGTAACCGGGGAGCTGTTTTTT
CASSQGPVTGELFF
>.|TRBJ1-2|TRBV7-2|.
TGTGCCAGCAGCCGACTGGGGACAAGCTATGGCTACACCTTC
CASSRLGTSYGYTF
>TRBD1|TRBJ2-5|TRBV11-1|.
TGTGCCAGCAGCGACAGACGGGACAGGGCAGAGACCCAGTACTTC
CASSDRRDRAETQYF
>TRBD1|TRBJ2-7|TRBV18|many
TGTGCCAGCTCACCACCGATATCAGGGGGTAAGGCCGAGCAGTACTTC
CASSPPISGGKAEQYF
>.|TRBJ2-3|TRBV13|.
TGTGCCAGCAGCTTAGCGGGTAGCGGAGACACAGATACGCAGTATTTT
CASSLAGSGDTDTQYF
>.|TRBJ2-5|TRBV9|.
TGTGCCAGCAGCGCTGCCGGGGGATGGGAGACCCAGTACTTC
CASSAAGGWETQYF
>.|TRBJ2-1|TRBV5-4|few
TGTGCCAGCAGCTTAAAGGAGCGGGCCTACAATGAGCAGTTCTTC
CASSLKERAYNEQFF
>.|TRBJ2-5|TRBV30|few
TGTGCCTGGAGAAGGGGTACTGGGACCCAGTACTTC
CAWRRGTGTQYF
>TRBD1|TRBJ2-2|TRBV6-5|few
TGTGCCAGCAGTCAGGGACAGGGGTCCGGGGAGCTGTTTTTT
CASSQGQGSGELFF
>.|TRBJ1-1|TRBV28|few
TGTGCCAGCAGCAACAGGGTTGAAGCTTTCTTT
CASSNRVEAFF
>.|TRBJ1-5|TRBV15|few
TGTGCCACCAGCAGTACAGGGTACAATCAGCCCCAGCATTTT
CATSSTGYNQPQHF
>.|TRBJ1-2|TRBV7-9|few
TGTGCCAGCAGCTTAGAAGTTTCTAACTATGGCTACACCTTC
CASSLEVSNYGYTF
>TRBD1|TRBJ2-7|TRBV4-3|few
TGCGCCAGCAGCCGGGAACAGGGGAGAGGCTACGAGCAGTACTTC
CASSREQGRGYEQYF
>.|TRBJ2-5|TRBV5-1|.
TGCGCCAGCAGCTTCGCTGGGGAGACCCAGTACTTC
CASSFAGETQYF
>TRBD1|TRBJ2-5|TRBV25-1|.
TGTGCCAGCAGTGTAACCGACAGGGATCAAGAGACCCAGTACTTC
CASSVTDRDQETQYF
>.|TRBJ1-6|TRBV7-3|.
TGTGCCAGCAGCTTAACAGCCTATAATTCACCCCTCCACTTT
CASSLTAYNSPLHF
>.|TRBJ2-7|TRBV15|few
TGTGCCACCAGCAGGGGAAAGGAGTACGAGCAGTACTTC
CATSRGKEYEQYF
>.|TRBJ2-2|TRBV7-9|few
TGTGCCAGCAGTTTCGGACGGACCGGGGAGCTGTTTTTT
CASSFGRTGELFF
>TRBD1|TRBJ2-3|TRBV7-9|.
TGTGCCAGCACCCCGAGGGGACAGGGTACGCAGTATTTT
CASTPRGQGTQYF
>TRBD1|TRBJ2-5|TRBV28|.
TGTGCCAGCAGTCCCGACAGGGGGCAAGAGACCCAGTACTTC
CASSPDRGQETQYF
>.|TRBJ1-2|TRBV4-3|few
TGCGCCAGCAGCCAAGGACGGGGATACGGCTACACCTTC
CASSQGRGYGYTF
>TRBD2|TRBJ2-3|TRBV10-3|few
TGTGCCATCAGTAGACTAGCGGAGCGGGCGACAGATACGCAGTATTTT
CAISRLAERATDTQYF
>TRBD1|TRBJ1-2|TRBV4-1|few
TGCGCCAGCAGCTCGACCGGGACAGGGGACTATGGCTACACCTTC
CASSSTGTGDYGYTF
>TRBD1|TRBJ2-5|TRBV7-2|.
TGTGCCAGCAGCTTTGCGAACAACAGGGGGCCGTGGGAGACCCAGTACTTC
CASSFANNRGPWETQYF
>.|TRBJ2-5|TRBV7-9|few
TGTGCCAGCAGCTTAGCCGGGGCACAAGAGACCCAGTACTTC
CASSLAGAQETQYF
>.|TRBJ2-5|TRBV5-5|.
TGTGCCAGCAGCTTGTATAGTCAAGAGACCCAGTACTTC
CASSLYSQETQYF
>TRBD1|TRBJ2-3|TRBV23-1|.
TGCGCCAGCAGACTCCCGGGACAGGGGCGCCACTCATCGAACCAACGCACAGATACGCAGTATTTT
CASRLPGQGRHSSNQRTDTQYF
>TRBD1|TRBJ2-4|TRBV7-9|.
TGTGCCAGCAGCTTGGGGCGAGCCCGGGACAGTAAAAACATTCAGTACTTC
CASSLGRARDSKNIQYF
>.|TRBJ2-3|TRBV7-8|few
TGTGCCAGCAGCTACGAGCGGGTTACGCTCTCAGATACGCAGTATTTT
CASSYERVTLSDTQYF
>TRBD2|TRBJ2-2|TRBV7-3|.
TGTGCCAGCAGCTCTAGCGGATTCACCGGGGAGCTGTTTTTT
CASSSSGFTGELFF
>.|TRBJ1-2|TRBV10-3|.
TGTGCCATCAGTGGTGCAAGGGGCTATGGCTACACCTTC
CAISGARGYGYTF
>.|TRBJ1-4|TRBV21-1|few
TGTGCCAGCAGCAAAGACGTATCGGCTAATGAAAAACTGTTTTTT
CASSKDVSANEKLFF
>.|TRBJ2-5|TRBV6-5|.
TGTGCCAGCAGTGCGCCCCAGGGAGAGACCCAGTACTTC
CASSAPQGETQYF
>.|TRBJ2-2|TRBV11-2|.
TGTGCCAGCAGCCGCAGGCCGGGACAAAACACCGGGGAGCTGTTTTTT
CASSRRPGQNTGELFF
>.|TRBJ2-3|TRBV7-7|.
TGTGCCAGCAGCCCTGGACAGAAGAGCACAGATACGCAGTATTTT
CASSPGQKSTDTQYF
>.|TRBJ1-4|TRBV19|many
TGTGCCAGTAGCCCTGCAGGAGTGATGGGTGAAAAACTGTTTTTT
CASSPAGVMGEKLFF
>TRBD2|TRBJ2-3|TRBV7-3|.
TGTGCCAGCAGCTTAAAGGCGACTAGCGGTGTTGTGGATACGCAGTATTTT
CASSLKATSGVVDTQYF
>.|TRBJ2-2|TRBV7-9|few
TGTGCCAGCAGCCCCCGCTCGGGGGCAGTCGGGGAGCTGTTTTTT
CASSPRSGAVGELFF
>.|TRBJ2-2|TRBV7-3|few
TGTGCCAGCAGCTTAAGCGGCCAGGGGAGCGGGGAGCTGTTTTTT
CASSLSGQGSGELFF
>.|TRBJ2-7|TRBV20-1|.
TGCAGTGAAACTAGCTTGTACGAGCAGTACTTC
CSETSLYEQYF
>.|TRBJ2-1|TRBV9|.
TGTGCCAGCAGCGTAGACTTACCCAACTACAATGAGCAGTTCTTC
CASSVDLPNYNEQFF
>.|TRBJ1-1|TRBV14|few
TGTGCCAGCAGCCAAGTACTGGGGAACACTGAAGCTTTCTTT
CASSQVLGNTEAFF
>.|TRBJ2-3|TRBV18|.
TGTGCCAGCTCACCAGGATCGGGAGATACGCAGTATTTT
CASSPGSGDTQYF
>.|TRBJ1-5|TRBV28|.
TGTGCCAGCAGCACGGGGAACAATCAGCCCCAGCATTTT
CASSTGNNQPQHF
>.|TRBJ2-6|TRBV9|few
TGTGCCAGCAGCGTAGCATGGGATCCTGGGGCCAACGTCCTGACTTTC
CASSVAWDPGANVLTF
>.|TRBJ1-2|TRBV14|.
TGTGCCAGCAGCCAATTTCAGGGGATCTATGGCTACACCTTC
CASSQFQGIYGYTF
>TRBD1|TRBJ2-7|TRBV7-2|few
TGTGCCAGCAGCTCCCGCCCCAGGGGGGAGCAGTACTTC
CASSSRPRGEQYF